This is a list of T cell receptor beta chains from one sample in a study of T cells in Graves' hyperthyroidism and ophthalmopathy. TCRdb recomputed calls from the multiplex PCR reads with MiXCR, one row per CDR3 protein. The sample shows more than 450,000 distinct CDR3 sequences, nearly 20% of them seen only once. Source material: blood. These receptors were collected from a man aged 40-49 years with Graves' ophthalmopathy. The CDR3 runs from the conserved cysteine through the conserved F or W. The D gene is left open where the match is weak. Part of the rows lack a size; the others show once, few, many or a class for expanded clones.

clone_size: many; d_call: TRBD2; j_call: TRBJ2-3; v_call: TRBV6-1; cdr3_aa: CASRTLSGGGTDTQYF; cdr3_nt: TGTGCCAGCAGAACCCTTAGCGGGGGAGGGACAGATACGCAGTATTTT
clone_size: few; d_call: TRBD1; j_call: TRBJ1-4; v_call: TRBV28; cdr3_aa: CASRETGTNEKLFF; cdr3_nt: TGTGCCAGCAGGGAGACAGGGACAAATGAAAAACTGTTTTTT
clone_size: few; d_call: NA; j_call: TRBJ2-1; v_call: TRBV18; cdr3_aa: CASSPLSGRTANNEQFF; cdr3_nt: TGTGCCAGCTCACCCCTTTCGGGTAGGACAGCTAACAATGAGCAGTTCTTC
clone_size: few; d_call: NA; j_call: TRBJ2-3; v_call: TRBV10-3; cdr3_aa: CAISESDSKGTDTQYF; cdr3_nt: TGTGCCATCAGTGAGTCGGACAGTAAGGGAACAGATACGCAGTATTTT
clone_size: NA; d_call: NA; j_call: TRBJ1-3; v_call: TRBV6-1; cdr3_aa: CASSSGPTSSGNTIYF; cdr3_nt: TGTGCCAGCAGTTCGGGTCCCACGAGCTCTGGAAACACCATATATTTT
clone_size: NA; d_call: TRBD1; j_call: TRBJ2-7; v_call: TRBV20-1; cdr3_aa: CSARDEQGAVYYEQYF; cdr3_nt: TGCAGTGCTAGAGACGAACAGGGGGCAGTTTATTACGAGCAGTACTTC
clone_size: NA; d_call: NA; j_call: TRBJ2-2; v_call: TRBV15; cdr3_aa: CATSRRVYAGELFF; cdr3_nt: TGTGCCACCAGCCGTCGTGTGTACGCCGGGGAGCTGTTTTTT
clone_size: NA; d_call: TRBD2; j_call: TRBJ2-3; v_call: TRBV7-2; cdr3_aa: CASSPYRIGTSARGADTQYF; cdr3_nt: TGTGCCAGCAGCCCTTACCGCATCGGGACTAGCGCACGGGGAGCGGATACGCAGTATTTT
clone_size: many; d_call: NA; j_call: TRBJ2-7; v_call: TRBV6-1; cdr3_aa: CASSDMVSEQYF; cdr3_nt: TGTGCCAGCAGTGACATGGTTAGCGAGCAGTACTTC
clone_size: few; d_call: TRBD2; j_call: TRBJ2-1; v_call: TRBV9; cdr3_aa: CASSVWRTSGGNEQFF; cdr3_nt: TGTGCCAGCAGCGTATGGAGGACTAGTGGAGGCAATGAGCAGTTCTTC
clone_size: many; d_call: NA; j_call: TRBJ2-7; v_call: TRBV2; cdr3_aa: CASRRAGSYEQYF; cdr3_nt: TGTGCCAGCAGACGCGCGGGCTCCTACGAGCAGTACTTC
clone_size: few; d_call: NA; j_call: TRBJ2-1; v_call: TRBV3-1; cdr3_aa: CASRRDSSNEQFF; cdr3_nt: TGTGCCAGCCGCCGGGACTCCTCGAATGAGCAGTTCTTC
clone_size: NA; d_call: NA; j_call: TRBJ1-1; v_call: TRBV6-1; cdr3_aa: CASRGEGGLEAFF; cdr3_nt: TGTGCCAGCAGGGGGGAGGGGGGGCTCGAAGCTTTCTTT
clone_size: few; d_call: NA; j_call: TRBJ1-1; v_call: TRBV14; cdr3_aa: CASSHGLGNTEAFF; cdr3_nt: TGTGCCAGCAGCCACGGCCTCGGAAACACTGAAGCTTTCTTT
clone_size: NA; d_call: NA; j_call: TRBJ1-5; v_call: TRBV2; cdr3_aa: CASTWGGGRNQPQHF; cdr3_nt: TGTGCCAGCACCTGGGGAGGGGGTCGAAATCAGCCCCAGCATTTT
clone_size: many; d_call: NA; j_call: TRBJ1-1; v_call: TRBV5-1; cdr3_aa: CASSWPKDGMNTEAFF; cdr3_nt: TGCGCCAGCAGCTGGCCTAAGGACGGTATGAACACTGAAGCTTTCTTT
clone_size: NA; d_call: NA; j_call: TRBJ2-1; v_call: TRBV29-1; cdr3_aa: CSVDESWGNEQFF; cdr3_nt: TGCAGCGTGGACGAAAGTTGGGGCAATGAGCAGTTCTTC
clone_size: few; d_call: NA; j_call: TRBJ2-7; v_call: TRBV10-3; cdr3_aa: CAISDPIGGGGGYEQYF; cdr3_nt: TGTGCCATCAGTGACCCTATAGGAGGGGGGGGGGGCTACGAGCAGTACTTC
clone_size: many; d_call: TRBD1; j_call: TRBJ1-2; v_call: TRBV20-1; cdr3_aa: CSADTSRDRDAYGYTF; cdr3_nt: TGCAGTGCTGACACTTCCCGGGACAGGGATGCCTATGGCTACACCTTC
clone_size: many; d_call: TRBD2; j_call: TRBJ2-7; v_call: TRBV7-9; cdr3_aa: CASGRDYASEQYF; cdr3_nt: TGTGCCTCAGGGCGGGACTATGCTTCCGAGCAGTACTTC
clone_size: few; d_call: NA; j_call: TRBJ2-1; v_call: TRBV15; cdr3_aa: CATSRDRDSNNEQFF; cdr3_nt: TGTGCCACCAGCAGAGATCGGGACTCTAATAATGAGCAGTTCTTC
clone_size: many; d_call: TRBD1; j_call: TRBJ1-1; v_call: TRBV12-3/TRBV12-4; cdr3_aa: CASSSKGAKAFF; cdr3_nt: TGTGCCAGCAGTTCCAAGGGGGCCAAAGCTTTCTTT
clone_size: NA; d_call: NA; j_call: TRBJ1-1; v_call: TRBV28; cdr3_aa: CASSYIPTTEAFF; cdr3_nt: TGTGCCAGCAGTTACATTCCGACCACTGAAGCTTTCTTT
clone_size: NA; d_call: NA; j_call: TRBJ2-1; v_call: TRBV9; cdr3_aa: CASSEDSLYNEQFF; cdr3_nt: TGTGCCAGCAGCGAGGACAGCCTGTACAATGAGCAGTTCTTC
clone_size: many; d_call: TRBD1; j_call: TRBJ1-1; v_call: TRBV3-1; cdr3_aa: CASSLSADRANTEAFF; cdr3_nt: TGTGCCAGCAGCCTCTCCGCCGACAGGGCAAACACTGAAGCTTTCTTT
clone_size: few; d_call: TRBD1; j_call: TRBJ1-5; v_call: TRBV20-1; cdr3_aa: CSARGTGGVGQPQHF; cdr3_nt: TGCAGTGCTAGAGGGACAGGGGGCGTCGGTCAGCCCCAGCATTTT
clone_size: NA; d_call: NA; j_call: TRBJ1-5; v_call: TRBV12-3/TRBV12-4; cdr3_aa: CASSLNMLTNQPQHF; cdr3_nt: TGTGCCAGCAGTTTGAACATGCTTACCAATCAGCCCCAGCATTTT
clone_size: many; d_call: NA; j_call: TRBJ2-1; v_call: TRBV6-1; cdr3_aa: CASSEGQVRGNEQFF; cdr3_nt: TGTGCCAGCAGTGAAGGGCAGGTTCGGGGCAATGAGCAGTTCTTC
clone_size: many; d_call: NA; j_call: TRBJ2-3; v_call: TRBV18; cdr3_aa: CASSPNPSADTQYF; cdr3_nt: TGTGCCAGCTCACCAAACCCAAGCGCGGATACGCAGTATTTT
clone_size: many; d_call: TRBD2; j_call: TRBJ2-1; v_call: TRBV20-1; cdr3_aa: CSASRAGPFYEQFF; cdr3_nt: TGCAGTGCTAGTCGAGCGGGGCCTTTCTATGAGCAGTTCTTC
clone_size: few; d_call: NA; j_call: TRBJ2-3; v_call: TRBV5-1; cdr3_aa: CASSLGAGPRTDTQYF; cdr3_nt: TGCGCCAGCAGCTTGGGGGCGGGTCCCCGCACAGATACGCAGTATTTT
clone_size: many; d_call: NA; j_call: TRBJ1-3; v_call: TRBV28; cdr3_aa: CASSLGGSSGNTIYF; cdr3_nt: TGTGCCAGCAGTTTAGGGGGGAGCTCTGGAAACACCATATATTTT
clone_size: NA; d_call: NA; j_call: TRBJ2-5; v_call: TRBV3-1; cdr3_aa: CASKNGAGGETQYF; cdr3_nt: TGTGCCAGCAAAAACGGGGCTGGGGGAGAGACCCAGTACTTC
clone_size: NA; d_call: NA; j_call: TRBJ2-7; v_call: TRBV5-1; cdr3_aa: CASSRGVVGEQYF; cdr3_nt: TGCGCCAGCAGCCGTGGGGTCGTTGGCGAGCAGTACTTC
clone_size: NA; d_call: NA; j_call: TRBJ2-3; v_call: TRBV12-3/TRBV12-4; cdr3_aa: CASSFRRERHRNTDTQYF; cdr3_nt: TGTGCCAGCAGTTTCCGGAGGGAAAGACACAGGAACACAGATACGCAGTATTTT
clone_size: few; d_call: TRBD1; j_call: TRBJ2-1; v_call: TRBV12-3/TRBV12-4; cdr3_aa: CASGKGGHEQFF; cdr3_nt: TGTGCCAGCGGGAAAGGGGGCCATGAGCAGTTCTTC
clone_size: few; d_call: NA; j_call: TRBJ1-6; v_call: TRBV6-1; cdr3_aa: CASMGGRTTPGSPLHF; cdr3_nt: TGTGCCAGCATGGGAGGCAGGACCACCCCAGGGTCACCCCTCCACTTT
clone_size: many; d_call: TRBD1; j_call: TRBJ1-5; v_call: TRBV6-1; cdr3_aa: CACRGESNQPQHF; cdr3_nt: TGTGCCTGCAGGGGGGAGAGCAATCAGCCCCAGCATTTT
clone_size: NA; d_call: NA; j_call: TRBJ1-1; v_call: TRBV4-1; cdr3_aa: CASSQEPRNTEAFF; cdr3_nt: TGCGCCAGCAGCCAAGAGCCCAGGAACACTGAAGCTTTCTTT
clone_size: NA; d_call: TRBD1; j_call: TRBJ2-3; v_call: TRBV7-3; cdr3_aa: CASSSGGDGATQYF; cdr3_nt: TGTGCCAGCAGCTCAGGGGGCGACGGGGCTACGCAGTATTTT
clone_size: few; d_call: TRBD2; j_call: TRBJ2-1; v_call: TRBV29-1; cdr3_aa: CSVYPRTSGHEQFF; cdr3_nt: TGCAGCGTTTACCCAAGGACTAGCGGGCATGAGCAGTTCTTC
clone_size: many; d_call: TRBD1; j_call: TRBJ2-2; v_call: TRBV7-6; cdr3_aa: CASSARTGVGELFF; cdr3_nt: TGTGCCAGCAGCGCCCGGACAGGGGTCGGGGAGCTGTTTTTT